These 30 T cell receptor beta chains originate from one sample sequenced in a study of vaccination effects on CD4 cells after COVID-19. Sequenced by immunoSEQ multiplex PCR; TCRdb stores in-frame clones only, minus some. The repertoire has 45,000 to 60,000 clones, roughly 80% of them found once; the top ten carry 3% to 3.5%. These receptors' antigens are unknown. Cultured cells yielded isolated CD4+ T cells after less than 11 days. Sequenced here: CD4+ T cells from PBMCs cultured without peptide, sampled before COVID-19 vaccination. The source is a human donor who received a COVID-19 vaccine.

This clone occurred a few times. The rearrangement links TRBV27 to TRBJ2-1; 10 bases match TRBD1. Looked up from germline, CDR1 is MNHEY and CDR2 is SMNVEV (reference sequence). This CDR3 comprises 16 residues. Losses at the gene ends were 6 bases for V and 8 bases for J; bases not matched to a gene: 13. CDR3 in amino acids: CASRTLFRDRGYEQFF. The DNA for the CDR3 is TGTGCCAGCAGAACCCTATTCCGGGACAGGGGCTATGAGCAGTTCTTC.

The V and J genes are TRBV5-1 and TRBJ1-4; 7 bases match TRBD1. The CDR3 runs 14 residues. Trimming at V came to 4 bases and at J to 5 bases, leaving 5 bases not matched to a gene. CDR1 is SGHRS, CDR2 YFSETQ, per germline. The CDR3 nucleotides read TGCGCCAGCAGCATTACAGGGGTAAATGAAAAACTGTTTTTT. Protein sequence: CASSITGVNEKLFF.

The rearrangement links TRBV5-1 to TRBJ1-4, with TRBD1 matching over 7 bases. Trimming removed 0 bases from V and 4 bases from J; junction bases left unmatched: 12. Germline CDR1 is SGHRS and CDR2 is YFSETQ. The length of the CDR3 is 18 residues. CDR3 nucleotide sequence: TGCGCCAGCAGCTTGGCTTCCTCCGGGACAGACATTAATGAAAAACTGTTTTTT. Translating gives CASSLASSGTDINEKLFF.

The gene calls are TRBV5-8 and TRBJ1-1; D not resolved. Germline V gives CDR1 SGHTS, CDR2 YDEGEE. V lost 1 base to trimming and J lost 5 bases, with 12 bases between them. The CDR3 covers 14 residues. CDR3 amino acids: CASSLWGARTEAFF. CDR3 nucleotides: TGTGCCAGCAGCTTGTGGGGAGCAAGGACTGAAGCTTTCTTT.

This clone was observed a few times. The chain is built from TRBV29-1 and TRBJ1-1, with a weak D call TRBD1 (5 bases). Trimming removed 4 bases from V and 4 bases from J, with 10 bases in between. This CDR3 is built from 12 residues. Germline CDR1 SQVTM, CDR2 ANQGSEA. The CDR3 loop is CSVAPGSTEAFF. CDR3 in DNA: TGCAGCGTTGCCCCAGGGAGCACTGAAGCTTTCTTT. Using reference TRBV29-1 and TRBJ1-1 for the parts outside the CDR3, the full variable domain is SAVISQKPSRDICQRGTSLTIQCQVDSQVTMMFWYRQQPGQSLTLIATANQGSEATYESGFVIDKFPISRPNLTFSTLTVSNMSPEDSSIYLCSVAPGSTEAFFGQGTRLTVV.

The V and J genes are TRBV7-9 and TRBJ1-5; 7 bases agree with TRBD1. With 1 base clipped from V and 4 bases from J, the junction kept 1 base outside the gene matches. The CDR3 is 14 residues long. Looked up from germline, CDR1 is SEHNR and CDR2 is FQNEAQ (reference sequence). CDR3 in DNA: TGTGCCAGCAGCTTAGGCAGGGGGAATCAGCCCCAGCATTTT. This sequence encodes CASSLGRGNQPQHF.

The chain combines TRBV30 with TRBJ2-3, with 7 bases aligning to TRBD2. The CDR3 has 14 residues. The V and J ends lost 3 bases and 3 bases, in that order; junction bases with no gene match: 6. Germline CDR1 and CDR2: GTSNPN and SVGIG (reference sequence). The CDR3, as DNA: TGTGCCTGGAGCGGCGGGGGAGGGACAGATACGCAGTATTTT. Translated: CAWSGGGGTDTQYF.

V is TRBV25-1 and J is TRBJ2-3; no definite D call. Germline V gene lookup returns CDR1 MGHDK and CDR2 SYGVNS. Trimming stripped 7 bases from V and 4 bases from J, with 15 bases between. This CDR3 region has 14 residues. Written as DNA, the CDR3 is TGTGCCAGCACTCGGAGCGCGGTATCAGATACGCAGTATTTT. Its translation is CASTRSAVSDTQYF.

This clone was recorded only once. The chain links TRBV18 to TRBJ2-1; D is perhaps TRBD1 or TRBD2 (5 bases each). The CDR3 sequence is 15 residues long. Trimming removed 4 bases from V and 6 bases from J, with 16 bases in between. CDR1 KGHSH and CDR2 LQKENI come from the germline V gene. The DNA for the CDR3 is TGTGCCAGCTCACGCAACCGGGACGACCCCAATGAGCAGTTCTTC. It translates to CASSRNRDDPNEQFF.

The rearrangement uses TRBV6-5 and TRBJ2-1, with D perhaps TRBD1 or TRBD2 (6 bases each). V was trimmed by 8 bases and J by 4 bases, leaving 15 bases between them. The CDR3 has 14 residues. In germline, CDR1 is MNHEY, CDR2 SVGAGI. CDR3 in DNA: TGTGCCAGCCGTTCGGGGGCCCCATACAATGAGCAGTTCTTC. Its translation is CASRSGAPYNEQFF.

Notes on this clone: Other DNA sequences in the sample encode the same CDR3. The V call is TRBV7-2, the J call TRBJ1-1; the D is unclear. The CDR3 covers 11 residues. The germline V gene encodes CDR1 SGHTA and CDR2 FQGNSA. V was trimmed by 2 bases and J by 5 bases, leaving 3 bases between them. CDR3 nucleotide sequence: TGTGCCAGCAGCTTAAGGACTGAAGCTTTCTTT. Its protein product is CASSLRTEAFF.

The genes are TRBV5-1 and TRBJ1-2; weak D call: TRBD1 (6 bases). The V end lost 4 bases, the J end lost 0 bases, and 16 bases lay between the germline ends. The germline CDR1 and CDR2 sequences are SGHRS and YFSETQ. This CDR3 is 16 amino acids long. DNA for the CDR3: TGCGCCAGCAGCGCAAGAACGACAGGTCCTAACTATGGCTACACCTTC. The encoded protein is CASSARTTGPNYGYTF.

This sequence joins TRBV29-1 and TRBJ2-1; the D is unclear. Trimming left V 3 bases short and J 3 bases short, with 9 bases between. Looked up from germline, CDR1 is SQVTM and CDR2 is ANQGSEA. CDR3 length equals 13 residues. CDR3: CSVDRSNYNEQFF. CDR3 in DNA: TGCAGCGTTGACAGGTCTAACTACAATGAGCAGTTCTTC.

This rearrangement joins TRBV19 to TRBJ2-5; no definite D call. Trimming cost V 4 bases and J 5 bases, with 8 bases left between them. The germline V gene has CDR1 LNHDA and CDR2 SQIVND (reference sequence). CDR3 length equals 12 residues. This CDR3 is CASSNRLETQYF. The DNA of the CDR3 is TGTGCCAGTAGTAATAGGTTGGAGACCCAGTACTTC. Variable domain in full (rest from reference TRBV19 and TRBJ2-5): DGGITQSPKYLFRKEGQNVTLSCEQNLNHDAMYWYRQDPGQGLRLIYYSQIVNDFQKGDIAEGYSVSREKKESFPLTVTSAQKNPTAFYLCASSNRLETQYFGPGTRLLVL.

The chain employs TRBV2 and TRBJ2-5; D is unclear. The CDR3 is 15 residues long. Between the trimmed V and J ends, which lost 6 bases and 1 base, there was a span of 15 bases. Germline V gives CDR1 SNHLY, CDR2 FYNNEI. The CDR3 DNA reads as TGTGCCAGCAGACCGCCCCATAGTACCCAAGAGACCCAGTACTTC. Translation gives CASRPPHSTQETQYF.

J is TRBJ1-3 and V is TRBV6-4; no reliable D call. The CDR3 is 19 amino acids. The ends were cut back, 0 bases at V and 2 bases at J, with 20 bases in the middle. CDR1 is MRHNA and CDR2 is SNTAGT in the germline V gene. CDR3 sequence reads: CASSDSREERAFTGNTIYF. The CDR3 coding sequence is TGTGCCAGCAGTGACTCTCGGGAGGAGAGGGCCTTTACTGGAAACACCATATATTTT.

The CDR3 spells CASSSRNEKLFF. The CDR3 DNA sequence: TGTGCCAGCAGTTCCAGGAATGAAAAACTGTTTTTT. V is TRBV12-3 or TRBV12-4 and J is TRBJ1-4, with no clear D. This CDR3 is 12 amino acids long. Deletions cut 4 bases from V and 5 bases from J, with 5 bases between.

The chain employs TRBV2 and TRBJ2-2; 10 bases are a match to TRBD1. The CDR3 covers 16 residues. With 6 bases clipped from V and 6 bases from J, the junction kept 10 bases outside the gene matches. Germline V gene sequence: CDR1 SNHLY, CDR2 FYNNEI. This CDR3 reads CASSKSRDRGAGELFF. The CDR3 DNA is TGTGCCAGCAGCAAAAGCCGGGACAGGGGTGCCGGGGAGCTGTTTTTT.

V gene TRBV5-8 combines with J gene TRBJ1-2; weak D call: TRBD1 (6 bases). Germline loops: CDR1 SGHTS, CDR2 YDEGEE. The germline V and J ends were trimmed by 4 bases and 4 bases, with 20 bases remaining between them. The CDR3 covers 16 residues. CDR3 sequence reads: CASSPTWGALSYGYTF. Here the CDR3 DNA reads TGTGCCAGCAGCCCGACCTGGGGGGCGCTTTCCTATGGCTACACCTTC. The full variable domain, with the rest looked up from reference TRBV5-8 and TRBJ1-2, is EAGVTQSPTHLIKTRGQQATLRCSPISGHTSVYWYQQALGLGLQFLLWYDEGEERNRGNFPPRFSGRQFPNYSSELNVNALELEDSALYLCASSPTWGALSYGYTFGSGTRLTVV.

The chain has TRBV6-4 and TRBJ2-3; D not resolved. CDR1 is MRHNA, CDR2 SNTAGT, per germline. V was shortened by 2 bases and J by 0 bases, with 9 bases between the two germline ends. The CDR3 has 15 amino acids. The CDR3 region is CASSDGLGSTDTQYF. CDR3 DNA sequence: TGTGCCAGCAGTGACGGGCTCGGTAGCACAGATACGCAGTATTTT.

This chain uses TRBV29-1 with TRBJ2-5; possible D gene TRBD2, 5 bases. The CDR3 is 12 residues long. From germline, CDR1 is SQVTM and CDR2 ANQGSEA. The V end was cut by 4 bases, the J end by 1 base, with 7 bases between. CDR3 nucleotide sequence: TGCAGCGTTGCGCGGGCCCAAGAGACCCAGTACTTC. Amino acid sequence: CSVARAQETQYF.

This clone has a handful of counts. This chain links TRBV7-9 with TRBJ1-4; D is possibly TRBD1 (6 bases). Germline loops: CDR1 SEHNR, CDR2 FQNEAQ (reference sequence). This CDR3 region has 13 residues. The V end lost 5 bases, the J end lost 5 bases, and 9 bases lay between the germline ends. For the CDR3, the DNA is TGTGCCAGCAGCCGGACAGAGAATGAAAAACTGTTTTTT. It is translated as CASSRTENEKLFF.

V is TRBV6-2 or TRBV6-3 and J is TRBJ2-2; 9 bases are shared with TRBD2. Germline lookup yields CDR1 MNHEY and CDR2 SVGEGT. This CDR3 contains 17 residues. V shed 2 bases, J shed 2 bases, and the junction held 6 bases outside the gene matches. The CDR3 here is CASSYPSSGVNTGELFF. CDR3 nucleotides: TGTGCCAGCAGTTACCCCTCTAGCGGGGTTAACACCGGGGAGCTGTTTTTT.

V gene TRBV9 combines with J gene TRBJ2-5; TRBD2 agrees at 7 bases. Germline trimming cut 2 bases from V and 4 bases from J; bases unmatched to any gene: 5. CDR1 is SGDLS, CDR2 YYNGEE, per germline. This CDR3 is built from 14 residues. The CDR3 protein is CASSVLSSGETQYF. CDR3 nucleotides: TGTGCCAGCAGCGTTCTCTCTAGCGGAGAGACCCAGTACTTC.

The chain employs TRBV18 and TRBJ2-1, with 10 bases aligning to TRBD2. Germline CDR1 is KGHSH and CDR2 is LQKENI. The V and J ends lost 0 bases and 6 bases, in that order; junction bases with no gene match: 5. The CDR3 runs 16 residues. The CDR3 region is CASSPPSGGAANEQFF. The CDR3 nucleotides read TGTGCCAGCTCACCACCCAGCGGGGGGGCCGCCAATGAGCAGTTCTTC.

The CDR3 coding sequence is TGTGCCAGCAGCTACGACAGGGCAGGTGAGCAGTACGTC. It encodes CASSYDRAGEQYV. The chain couples TRBV5-4 to TRBJ2-7; TRBD1 agrees at 7 bases. CDR3 size: 13 residues. Looked up from germline, CDR1 is SGHNT and CDR2 is YYREEE (reference sequence). The ends lost 3 bases at V and 7 bases at J; junction bases unmatched: 7.

The genes are TRBV3-1 (or the pseudogene TRBV3-2) and TRBJ1-5; D remains ambiguous. Trimming cost V 3 bases and J 0 bases, with 6 bases left between them. The CDR3 totals 14 residues. Germline V gene sequence: CDR1 LGHDT, CDR2 YNNKEL (reference sequence). The CDR3 spells CASSQGFSNQPQHF. CDR3 bases: TGTGCCAGCAGCCAGGGATTTAGCAATCAGCCCCAGCATTTT.

The chain uses TRBV5-1 and TRBJ1-1; 8 positions agree with TRBD1. Looked up from germline, CDR1 is SGHRS and CDR2 is YFSETQ. J lost 1 base, V lost 5 bases, and 4 bases had no gene match. There are 14 residues in the CDR3. The CDR3: CASSAGQANTEAFF. The CDR3 DNA reads TGCGCCAGCAGTGCGGGACAGGCGAACACTGAAGCTTTCTTT.

This chain connects TRBV28 to TRBJ1-3; D is perhaps TRBD1 (5 bases). CDR1 is MDHEN and CDR2 is SYDVKM in the germline V gene. The CDR3 spans 17 residues. Trimming left V 6 bases short and J 0 bases short, with 18 bases between. CDR3 sequence (DNA): TGTGCCAGCAGCCCAGCCTCGACAGCTCTCTCTGGAAACACCATATATTTT. It yields the protein CASSPASTALSGNTIYF.

There are a few counts of this clone. This chain joins TRBV5-1 and TRBJ2-7, with 9 bases identical to TRBD1. Germline CDR1 SGHRS, CDR2 YFSETQ. The CDR3 extends over 19 amino acids. The V gene end was trimmed by 6 bases and the J gene end by 2 bases; junction bases not matched to a gene: 21. The CDR3 loop is CASKFRDYYGQGRAYEQYV. The CDR3 DNA is TGCGCCAGCAAGTTTAGGGATTATTATGGACAGGGGCGGGCCTACGAGCAGTACGTC.